This T cell receptor beta chain was sequenced for a study of T cells in Graves' hyperthyroidism and ophthalmopathy. This clonotype turned up a few times. The CDR3 regions of TCR beta were amplified from RNA transcripts. The TCR CDR3 first-round RT-PCR relied on the HTBI primer set. TCRdb re-called the multiplex PCR reads through MiXCR, storing one row per CDR3 protein. The sample has 500,000 to 550,000 distinct CDR3 sequences, 15% to 20% seen once. Germline V lookup: CDR1 MNHEY, CDR2 SMNVEV (reference sequence). The trim removed 2 bases at V and 5 bases at J, leaving 4 bases unmatched. The CDR3 covers 15 residues.

The sequencing input was blood. The chain carries TRBV27 and TRBJ2-1; the match to TRBD1 covers 9 bases. The sequence was obtained from a man between 35 and 55 years old with Graves' ophthalmopathy. The CDR3 region is CASSLGQGIDNEQFF. The CDR3 DNA reads TGTGCCAGCAGTTTAGGACAGGGGATTGACAATGAGCAGTTCTTC.